Described below is a single TCR beta chain sequence and its context. No antigen is known for it. This sample is part of a study of T cell responses to AZD1222 COVID-19 vaccine. Study-wide results and caveats: Samples come after the peak T cell response, not at day 14.

Method: immunoSEQ multiplex PCR; TCRdb's copy keeps in-frame clones and lacks some. The sample contains 95,000 to 150,000 clones, around 89% of which appear only once. CDR3 length equals 12 residues. Deletions cut 1 base from V and 15 bases from J, with 13 bases between. Germline assignment: CDR1 SNHLY and CDR2 FYNNEI. The sample was peripheral blood, taken on day 0 of MenACWY control vaccination. This receptor was obtained from an adult in good health. The V gene is TRBV2, the J gene TRBJ2-1; D uncertain. The CDR3 region has the DNA TGTGCCAGCAGTGAAGAGAAGGCCCCATGGTTCTTC. Its translation: CASSEEKAPWFF.